This entry describes one TCR beta chain. Antigen specificity is unknown. A second PCR of about 6 to 12 cycles used a sample-barcoded 5' primer and a J-beta primer mix. TCRdb redid the calling of the 5' RACE reads with MiXCR, one entry per CDR3 protein. The sample records fewer than 800,000 distinct CDR3 sequences, more than 40% being singletons. These data belong to a study of blood T cells in healthy people across ages. General observations from the study: When set beside aged donors, long-lived donors presented more naive CD4+ cells and higher diversity.

Trimming took off 5 bases at V and 9 bases at J, with 11 bases between the two ends. The CDR3 totals 12 residues. Germline CDR1 and CDR2: SNHLY and FYNNEI. The receptor was derived from a woman aged 55 to 70 in good health. Sequences were obtained from blood. The rearrangement uses TRBV2 and TRBJ2-1; D gene unclear. The chain's CDR3 is CASSYYWGEQFF. CDR3 coding DNA: TGTGCCAGCAGTTATTACTGGGGTGAGCAGTTCTTC.